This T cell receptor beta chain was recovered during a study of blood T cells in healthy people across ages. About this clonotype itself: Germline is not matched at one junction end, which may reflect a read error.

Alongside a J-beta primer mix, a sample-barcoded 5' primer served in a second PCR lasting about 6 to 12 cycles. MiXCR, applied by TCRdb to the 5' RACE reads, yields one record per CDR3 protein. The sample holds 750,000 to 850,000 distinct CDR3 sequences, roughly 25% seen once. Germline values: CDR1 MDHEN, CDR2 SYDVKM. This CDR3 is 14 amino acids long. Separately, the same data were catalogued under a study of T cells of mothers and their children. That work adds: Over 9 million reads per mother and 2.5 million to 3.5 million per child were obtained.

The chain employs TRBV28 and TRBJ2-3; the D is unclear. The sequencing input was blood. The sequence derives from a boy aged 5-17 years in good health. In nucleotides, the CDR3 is TGTGCCAGCAGCCGGCCGTGGACCAGAGATATGCAGTATTTT. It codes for CASSRPWTRDMQYF.